A selection of T cell receptor beta chains follows, all from one sample in a study of human T cells and chemical hapten exposure. TCRdb analysed the RACE reads with MiXCR anew, one entry per CDR3 protein. Altogether 180,000 or so distinct CDR3 sequences are present, about 14% being singletons, with the ten largest covering less than 2%. This specimen was whole blood, taken in connection with sensitization to the hapten diphenylcyclopropenone (DPC). These receptors all stem from a woman aged 25 to 39 with alopecia areata. Some clones in this sample may be carry-over from other donors' samples. CDR3s include the opening cysteine and the closing phenylalanine or tryptophan. Fields, in order: D gene, V gene, CDR3 length, J gene, clone size, CDR3 DNA, CDR3 protein. The D gene is left open where the match is weak. The size of a clone is reported for some rows only, either as once, few or many, or as a class for expanded clones.

TRBD1	TRBV12-3/TRBV12-4	13	TRBJ1-2	.	TGTGCCAGCAGTGTCGGGACAGGCTATGGCTACACCTTC	CASSVGTGYGYTF
.	TRBV5-5	17	TRBJ2-1	.	TGTGCCAGCAGCTTCATCTTAGGGGGACTCCGATACAATGAGCAGTTCTTC	CASSFILGGLRYNEQFF
.	TRBV6-6	11	TRBJ1-1	many	TGTGCCAGCAGTTACGGGGAGGAAGCTTTCTTT	CASSYGEEAFF
TRBD1	TRBV29-1	18	TRBJ2-3	many	TGCAGCGTTGAAGCACAAGGACTACAGGGGGCTAGGTCCGATACGCAGTATTTT	CSVEAQGLQGARSDTQYF
.	TRBV18	15	TRBJ2-3	.	TGTGCCAGCTCACCAACGGGGCTCGCAACAGATACGCAGTATTTT	CASSPTGLATDTQYF
.	TRBV27	13	TRBJ2-5	many	TGTGCCAGCAGTTCCCGATATTTCGAGACCCAGTACTTC	CASSSRYFETQYF
.	TRBV12-3/TRBV12-4	15	TRBJ1-1	few	TGTGCCAGCAGGGCCGGGGGAATAAGGACCACTGAAGCTTTCTTT	CASRAGGIRTTEAFF
.	TRBV30	13	TRBJ1-2	.	TGTGCCTGGAGTGGGGGACGGAGCTATGGCTACACCTTC	CAWSGGRSYGYTF
.	TRBV21-1	16	TRBJ2-3	few	TGTGCCAGCAGCAATGGGCCTGACAGGGCCACAGATACGCAGTATTTT	CASSNGPDRATDTQYF
.	TRBV28	15	TRBJ2-2	.	TGTGCCAGCAGTCCCGGGGCAGAAGACACCGGGGAGCTGTTTTTT	CASSPGAEDTGELFF